The following is a T cell receptor beta chain sequence with its context. The antigen remains undetermined. CDR1 and CDR2 (germline): LGHNA, YNFKEQ. V shed 0 bases and J shed 7 bases, with 12 bases lying between them. The CDR3 is 14 amino acids. The sample belongs to a study of cytomegalovirus exposure and HLA in healthy donors. Study in general: Unique TCR beta sequences numbering 117 million came from around 180 million T cells in an earlier analysis. Study results and caveats: The productive fraction for most TCR beta V segments was about 87% or about 30% in an earlier analysis. Of the V segments, some could not be distinguished, including TRBV6-2 and TRBV6-3, and were excluded. Later work found most CMV-associated TCR beta chains apparently HLA-restricted.

The study ran its PCR with 60 Vbeta and 13 Jbeta primers. Assay: immunoSEQ multiplex PCR; the TCRdb copy retains only in-frame clones and omits some. This sample has approximately 170,000 clones, with around 80% found just once. This receptor was taken from a human donor in good health. Sequenced sample: PBMCs. J is TRBJ1-2 and V is TRBV4-2; D is uncertain. The CDR3 coding sequence is TGTGCCAGCAGCCAAGATAACCAGGCAGGTGGCTACACCTTC. Translating gives CASSQDNQAGGYTF.